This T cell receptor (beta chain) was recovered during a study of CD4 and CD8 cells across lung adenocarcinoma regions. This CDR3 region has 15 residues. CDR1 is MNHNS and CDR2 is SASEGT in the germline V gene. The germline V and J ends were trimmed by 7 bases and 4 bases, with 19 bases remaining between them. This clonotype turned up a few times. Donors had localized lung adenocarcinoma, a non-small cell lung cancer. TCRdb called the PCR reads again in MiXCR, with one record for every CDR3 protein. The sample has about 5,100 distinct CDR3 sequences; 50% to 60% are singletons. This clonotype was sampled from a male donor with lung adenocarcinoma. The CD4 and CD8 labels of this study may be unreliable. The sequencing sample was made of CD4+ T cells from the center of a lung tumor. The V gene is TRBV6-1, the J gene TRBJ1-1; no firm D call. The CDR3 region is CASTTGPFTATEAFF. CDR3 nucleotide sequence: TGTGCCAGCACGACGGGTCCTTTTACGGCCACTGAAGCTTTCTTT.